This T cell receptor (beta chain) was profiled in a study of blood T cell repertoires in COVID-19. Study in general: PBMCs, B-cell-depleted T cells, or T cells provided the cDNA or gDNA that made up the material.

In the original workflow: Amplification of reference gene primers was used by the study to estimate nucleated cell counts. The protocol was immunoSEQ multiplex PCR, while the TCRdb copy is restricted to in-frame clones and leaves out a portion. V and J calls plus clone size are reproduced from that table; the DNA served to infer D and trimming. The sample contains around 94,000 clones, about 86% of which appear only once. This CDR3 comprises 14 residues. Trimming stripped 0 bases from V and 10 bases from J, with 11 bases between. The germline V gene encodes CDR1 SGHNT and CDR2 YYREEE (reference sequence).

The chain links TRBV5-4 to TRBJ1-6; D is ambiguous. This clonotype was sampled from a man aged 55 to 70 with acute or convalescent COVID-19. The sequenced material came from peripheral blood. The chain's CDR3 is CASSLEGRASPLHF. The CDR3 DNA follows: TGTGCCAGCAGCTTGGAAGGCCGAGCGTCACCCCTCCACTTT.